Listed here are 19 T cell receptor beta chains from one sample, sequenced in a study of response to subunit inactivated influenza vaccine. TCRdb used MiXCR to reprocess the RT-PCR reads, holding one entry per CDR3 protein. This sample yields approximately 170,000 distinct CDR3 sequences, of which about 15% are seen a single time; roughly 24% belongs to the top ten. The sequences come from CD8+ T cells sorted from PBMCs, collected roughly 5 days after vaccination. The source of these receptors is a man aged 45-65 years who received an inactivated influenza vaccine.

V is TRBV9 and J is TRBJ2-1; 10 bases map to TRBD2. Germline V gene data show CDR1 as SGDLS and CDR2 as YYNGEE. The CDR3 consists of 14 residues. The ends lost 0 bases at V and 6 bases at J; junction bases unmatched: 0. The CDR3 coding sequence is TGTGCCAGCAGCGTAGGGACTAGCGGCAATGAGCAGTTCTTC. This codes for CASSVGTSGNEQFF.

This chain uses TRBV20-1 with TRBJ2-7; possibly TRBD1 or TRBD2 for D (6 bases each). Trimming pared 5 bases from V and 3 bases from J, leaving 20 bases between. Germline V gene lookup returns CDR1 DFQATT and CDR2 SNEGSKA (reference sequence). The CDR3 consists of 15 residues. CDR3 in amino acids: CSAPLTTGTLYEQYF. CDR3 sequence (DNA): TGCAGTGCTCCCCTAACCACAGGGACTCTCTACGAGCAGTACTTC.

V gene TRBV7-9 combines with J gene TRBJ2-3; D unclear. The CDR3 is made up of 11 amino acids. Trimming cost V 5 bases and J 14 bases, with 14 bases left between them. The germline gives CDR1 SEHNR, CDR2 FQNEAQ (reference sequence). The CDR3 DNA follows: TGTGCCAGCAGCCGTGACACGACTCTGTATTTT. Its protein product is CASSRDTTLYF.

The chain couples TRBV15 to TRBJ1-1; 9 bases match TRBD1. The CDR3 covers 16 residues. Germline V lookup: CDR1 LNHNV, CDR2 YYDKDF (reference sequence). Trimming at V came to 1 base and at J to 2 bases, leaving 5 bases not matched to a gene. This chain's CDR3 is CATSRVRDRANTEAFF. Written as DNA, the CDR3 is TGTGCCACCAGCAGAGTTCGGGACAGGGCAAACACTGAAGCTTTCTTT.

The V and J genes are TRBV28 and TRBJ2-3; 10 nucleotides line up with TRBD2. This CDR3 region has 15 residues. Trimming took 8 bases from V and 2 from J; bases not matched to a gene: 7. From germline, CDR1 is MDHEN and CDR2 SYDVKM. The CDR3 here is CASLPGLATTDTQYF. CDR3 DNA sequence: TGTGCCAGCCTGCCGGGACTAGCGACCACAGATACGCAGTATTTT. Variable domain in full (rest from reference TRBV28 and TRBJ2-3): DVKVTQSSRYLVKRTGEKVFLECVQDMDHENMFWYRQDPGLGLRLIYFSYDVKMKEKGDIPEGYSVSREKKERFSLILESASTNQTSMYLCASLPGLATTDTQYFGPGTRLTVL.

This clonotype has more than one count but fewer than ten. This chain uses TRBV9 with TRBJ2-3; 11 bases map to TRBD2. With 3 bases clipped from V and 2 bases from J, the junction kept 5 bases outside the gene matches. The CDR3 is 16 residues long. CDR1 is SGDLS and CDR2 is YYNGEE in the germline V gene. The CDR3 region has the DNA TGTGCCAGCAGCGAGGGACTAGCGGAATTCACAGATACGCAGTATTTT. Protein: CASSEGLAEFTDTQYF.

This clonotype was found a few times. CDR3 residues: CSALSSGGTTYEQYF. The CDR3 DNA reads TGCAGTGCTCTCTCCAGCGGGGGGACCACCTACGAGCAGTACTTC. The chain is built from TRBV20-1 and TRBJ2-7; 9 positions agree with TRBD2. Germline-derived CDR1 and CDR2 are DFQATT and SNEGSKA (reference sequence). V shed 5 bases, J shed 2 bases, and the junction held 10 bases outside the gene matches. The CDR3 runs to 15 residues.

This clonotype has a count of ten or more. This chain uses TRBV7-6 with TRBJ2-1, with TRBD2 identical over 12 bases. V was clipped by 1 base and J by 6 bases; unmatched bases: 1. Germline V CDR1 and CDR2: SGHVS, FNYEAQ. The CDR3 length is 15 residues. CDR3 DNA sequence: TGTGCCAGCAGCTTAGAACTAGCGGGGGGCAATGAGCAGTTCTTC. This gives the protein CASSLELAGGNEQFF.

The rearrangement links TRBV24-1 to TRBJ2-1, with 7 nucleotides matching TRBD1. The V gene end was trimmed by 9 bases and the J gene end by 3 bases; junction bases not matched to a gene: 7. The length of the CDR3 is 14 residues. Germline CDR1 reads KGHDR; CDR2 reads SFDVKD. DNA of the CDR3: TGTGCCACCGGCCGACAGGGTCGCTACAATGAGCAGTTCTTC. Translation gives CATGRQGRYNEQFF.

By share, this clonotype ranks as medium-sized. CDR3 nucleotides: TGTGCCAGCAGCGTAGGTCAGGGTTTCAATCAGCCCCAGCATTTT. Its translation: CASSVGQGFNQPQHF. The gene calls are TRBV9 and TRBJ1-5; weak D call: TRBD1 (5 bases). The ends were cut back, 0 bases at V and 3 bases at J, with 10 bases in the middle. The germline gives CDR1 SGDLS, CDR2 YYNGEE. This CDR3 contains 15 residues.

This clonotype was detected a few times. This rearrangement joins TRBV6-2 or TRBV6-3 to TRBJ2-1; either TRBD1 or TRBD2 may supply D (5 bases each). CDR1 MNHEY and CDR2 SVGEGT come from the germline V gene. The ends were cut back, 0 bases at V and 6 bases at J, with 12 bases in the middle. This CDR3 is built from 15 residues. The CDR3 DNA reads as TGTGCCAGCAGTTACTCGCTCGGGGACCCCAATGAGCAGTTCTTC. Protein product: CASSYSLGDPNEQFF.

The chain combines TRBV12-5 with TRBJ2-1; the D is unclear. From germline, CDR1 is LGHNT and CDR2 FRNRAP. Trimming removed 6 bases from V and 9 bases from J, with 9 bases in between. The CDR3 is made up of 11 amino acids. CDR3 loop: CASGHGIEQFF. The CDR3 DNA reads as TGTGCTAGTGGCCACGGTATTGAGCAGTTCTTC.

This clonotype was counted between two and nine times. DNA of the CDR3: TGCGCCAGCAGCCCCACCCCGCGACAGGGAGCCTACGAGCAGTACTTC. Translation: CASSPTPRQGAYEQYF. The V gene is TRBV4-1, the J gene TRBJ2-7; 7 positions match TRBD1. CDR1 and CDR2 (germline): MGHRA, YSYEKL. There are 16 residues in the CDR3. V lost 4 bases to trimming and J lost 2 bases; unmatched junction nucleotides: 11.

The chain uses TRBV13 and TRBJ2-1; 14 bases align to TRBD2. Unmatched junction bases numbered 8, after V lost 5 bases and J lost 2 bases. Germline V gene data show CDR1 as PRHDT and CDR2 as FYEKMQ (reference sequence). The CDR3 is 18 residues long. CDR3 DNA: TGTGCCAGCAGCCTGGGACTAGCGGGGGCCCTAACCTACAATGAGCAGTTCTTC. It codes for CASSLGLAGALTYNEQFF.

This clonotype was recorded a few times. The chain combines TRBV7-7 with TRBJ2-7, with TRBD2 matching over 9 bases. The trim removed 6 bases at V and 5 bases at J, leaving 14 bases unmatched. The CDR3 has 16 amino acids. Germline V gene lookup returns CDR1 SSHAT and CDR2 FNYEAQ (reference sequence). CDR3 protein: CASRHLTSGVAHEQYF. The CDR3 DNA is TGTGCCAGCAGGCACCTGACTAGCGGAGTGGCCCACGAGCAGTACTTC.

The V and J genes are TRBV5-1 and TRBJ2-7, with TRBD1 as a possible D gene (6 bases). CDR1 is SGHRS and CDR2 is YFSETQ in the germline V gene. Deletions cut 6 bases from V and 3 bases from J, with 13 bases between. This CDR3 is 13 amino acids long. The CDR3 region has the DNA TGCGCCAGCATTTTCGACAGGAGCTACGAGCAGTACTTC. Encoded protein: CASIFDRSYEQYF.

This clonotype appeared a few times. The chain joins TRBV4-1 to TRBJ2-5; D gene ambiguous. This CDR3 is built from 16 residues. The germline gives CDR1 MGHRA, CDR2 YSYEKL. The V end lost 0 bases, the J end lost 1 base, and 12 bases lay between the germline ends. CDR3 nucleotides: TGCGCCAGCAGCCAAGAGGCCAGTCCTACCCAAGAGACCCAGTACTTC. This sequence encodes CASSQEASPTQETQYF.

The rearrangement joins TRBV2 to TRBJ1-2; D is ambiguous. The V end was cut by 6 bases, the J end by 2 bases, with 10 bases between. Germline lookup yields CDR1 SNHLY and CDR2 FYNNEI. The CDR3 has 13 amino acids. The CDR3 DNA follows: TGTGCCAGCAGCTTGTCAAAGAACTATGGCTACACCTTC. Amino acid sequence: CASSLSKNYGYTF.

CDR3 region: CASTSWGSSTGEQYF. CDR3 bases: TGTGCCAGCACCAGTTGGGGCAGTTCTACGGGGGAGCAGTACTTC. This sequence joins TRBV6-2 or TRBV6-3 and TRBJ2-7, with D possibly called TRBD1 or TRBD2 (5 bases each). The CDR3 covers 15 residues. V was pared by 7 bases and J by 7 bases, with 23 bases between. CDR1 and CDR2 (germline): MNHEY, SVGEGT.